The rows below give T cell receptor beta chains drawn from one sample of a study of cytomegalovirus exposure and HLA in healthy donors. Profiling relied on immunoSEQ multiplex PCR, and the TCRdb table lists in-frame clones only, not all of them. The sample has approximately 110,000 clones; 60% to 80% are singletons. Material: PBMCs. These receptors were collected from a woman aged 25 to 45 in good health and CMV-seropositive. The CDR3 runs from the conserved cysteine through the conserved F or W. The D gene is left open where the match is weak. Clone size is shown for a subset of rows, as once, few, many or a class of expanded clone.

CASSLDRVRTYEQYF | TGCGCCAGCAGCTTGGACAGGGTTCGGACCTACGAGCAGTACTTC | - | TRBV5-1 | - | TRBJ2-7
CAWSRTGINQPQHF | TGTGCCTGGAGTCGGACAGGTATCAATCAGCCCCAGCATTTT | TRBD1 | TRBV30 | - | TRBJ1-5
CASSVTGFEQFF | TGTGCCAGCAGTGTAACGGGTTTTGAGCAGTTCTTC | - | TRBV6-1 | - | TRBJ2-1
CASTLDRYNSPLHF | TGTGCCAGCACCCTAGACCGTTATAATTCACCCCTCCACTTT | - | TRBV27 | few | TRBJ1-6
CAWSGGLRYNSPLHF | TGTGCCTGGTCAGGGGGCCTACGCTATAATTCACCCCTCCACTTT | TRBD1 | TRBV30 | few | TRBJ1-6
CASSSGTGDETQYF | TGTGCCAGCAGCTCTGGGACAGGGGACGAGACCCAGTACTTC | TRBD1 | TRBV13 | few | TRBJ2-5
CASTDTYATNEKLFF | TGTGCCAGCACGGACACCTATGCAACTAATGAAAAACTGTTTTTT | - | TRBV11-2 | few | TRBJ1-4
CASSYLTGVDTEAFF | TGTGCCAGCAGTTACTTGACAGGGGTGGACACTGAAGCTTTCTTT | TRBD1 | TRBV6-5 | - | TRBJ1-1
CASSMGLAGETQYF | TGTGCCAGTAGTATGGGACTAGCGGGGGAGACCCAGTACTTC | TRBD2 | TRBV19 | - | TRBJ2-5
CASSSNGLAVGETQYF | TGCGCCAGCAGCTCGAACGGACTTGCCGTAGGGGAGACCCAGTACTTC | - | TRBV5-1 | - | TRBJ2-5
CASSFGHWLTDTQYF | TGTGCCAGTAGTTTCGGACACTGGCTCACAGATACGCAGTATTTT | - | TRBV19 | few | TRBJ2-3
CASSLGLPDQPQHF | TGTGCCAGCAGCTTAGGACTCCCAGATCAGCCCCAGCATTTT | - | TRBV7-9 | - | TRBJ1-5
CASSMRTSSSYEQYF | TGCGCCAGCAGCATGAGGACTAGCAGCTCCTACGAGCAGTACTTC | TRBD2 | TRBV5-1 | few | TRBJ2-7
CASVRGNSQETQYF | TGTGCCAGCGTTCGGGGGAACAGTCAAGAGACCCAGTACTTC | - | TRBV2 | - | TRBJ2-5
CASSADGGGAGETQYF | TGCGCCAGCAGCGCGGACGGCGGGGGGGCCGGAGAGACCCAGTACTTC | TRBD2 | TRBV5-1 | - | TRBJ2-5
CASSYKGAPYEQYF | TGTGCCAGCAGTTACAAGGGGGCCCCCTACGAGCAGTACTTC | TRBD1 | TRBV6-5 | - | TRBJ2-7
CASSLAVPDTQYF | TGTGCCAGCAGCTTGGCGGTCCCAGATACGCAGTATTTT | - | TRBV5-8 | - | TRBJ2-3
CASSQRTGVGGEQYF | TGTGCCAGTAGTCAACGAACAGGGGTCGGGGGCGAGCAGTACTTC | - | TRBV19 | few | TRBJ2-7
CASSLKGASNQPQHF | TGTGCCAGCAGTTTAAAGGGAGCGAGCAATCAGCCCCAGCATTTT | - | TRBV27 | - | TRBJ1-5
CASSLLGQGTGGEQYF | TGTGCCAGCAGTTTATTGGGGCAGGGGACCGGTGGCGAGCAGTACTTC | - | TRBV27 | once | TRBJ2-7
CASSSTGQRGLSTDTQYF | TGTGCCAGCAGCTCCACCGGCCAGCGGGGCCTTAGCACAGATACGCAGTATTTT | TRBD2 | TRBV7-9 | - | TRBJ2-3
CASSLTSGSNEQFF | TGTGCCAGCAGCTTGACTAGCGGGAGCAATGAGCAGTTCTTC | TRBD2 | TRBV7-8 | - | TRBJ2-1
CASSSAPLVSEQFF | TGTGCCAGCAGTTCAGCCCCACTAGTTTCTGAGCAGTTCTTC | - | TRBV27 | - | TRBJ2-1
CAISSQIANTGELFF | TGTGCCATCAGCTCACAGATCGCGAACACCGGGGAGCTGTTTTTT | - | TRBV10-3 | - | TRBJ2-2
CASGPDSLYGYTF | TGTGCCAGCGGCCCGGACAGCCTCTATGGCTACACCTTC | - | TRBV6-5 | - | TRBJ1-2
CAWNSGTGDTEAFF | TGTGCCTGGAATAGTGGGACAGGGGATACTGAAGCTTTCTTT | TRBD1 | TRBV30 | - | TRBJ1-1
CASSYLALMSLHF | TGTGCCAGCAGTTACTTAGCGCTAATGTCCCTCCACTTT | - | TRBV6-5 | - | TRBJ1-6
CASSPGGLGYTF | TGTGCCAGCAGCCCAGGAGGGTTGGGCTACACCTTC | - | TRBV7-2 | - | TRBJ1-2
CASSQNVLGQPGETQYF | TGTGCCAGCAGCCAAAACGTCTTGGGACAGCCGGGGGAGACCCAGTACTTC | TRBD1 | TRBV4-2 | - | TRBJ2-5
CASSPGGNTIYF | TGTGCCAGCAGCCCAGGGGGAAACACCATATATTTT | - | TRBV6-6 | - | TRBJ1-3
CASKNRTNYGYTF | TGTGCCAGCAAAAACAGGACTAACTATGGCTACACCTTC | - | TRBV9 | few | TRBJ1-2